These T cell receptor beta chains were read from a single sample in a study of CD8+CD57+ T cells in acquired aplastic anemia. TCRdb fed the reads into MiXCR, producing one record per CDR3 protein. Of some 170,000 distinct CDR3 sequences detected, about two thirds appear once; the ten largest clones hold about 50%. The sequenced sample consisted of sorted CD4+, CD8+, or CD8+CD57+ T cells (not recorded which) from PBMCs. The source of these receptors is a human donor with aplastic anemia. Both conserved end residues are part of each CDR3. Rows give clone size only sometimes, using once, few, many, or a class for an expanded clone.

size,V,J,CDR3
once,TRBV7-2,TRBJ2-5,CASSSTSGKGETQYF
-,TRBV2,TRBJ1-6,CASSLGGAYNSPLHF
-,TRBV6-1,TRBJ2-1,CASSGTGGSYNEQFF
-,TRBV9,TRBJ2-7,CASSVVPSSYEQYF
few,TRBV7-2,TRBJ1-1,CASSLLAAVNTEAFF
few,TRBV20-1,TRBJ1-6,CSARDRTISPLHF
-,TRBV19,TRBJ1-5,CASSVDQGGNQPQHF
-,TRBV10-3,TRBJ1-1,CAISAGFGNTEAFF
-,TRBV10-1,TRBJ2-7,CAMASGGSTIYEQYF
-,TRBV29-1,TRBJ2-7,CSVEAPAGGLYEQYF
few,TRBV24-1,TRBJ2-1,CATSDIWGSSYNEQFF
-,TRBV7-8,TRBJ2-7,CASSCSGRSYEQYF
-,TRBV29-1,TRBJ2-6,CSVVINSGANVLTF
-,TRBV2,TRBJ1-2,CASSEAVRSQGYTF
few,TRBV7-2,TRBJ1-6,CASSLAGQDSPLHF
-,TRBV4-1,TRBJ2-7,CASSQGLAGADYEQYF
once,TRBV2,TRBJ2-3,CASRLGGLAGITDTQYF
-,TRBV20-1,TRBJ1-1,CSATQDTEAFF
-,TRBV25-1,TRBJ1-2,CAIPIVRVSGGYTF
-,TRBV10-2,TRBJ2-2,CAGSETSGWSGELFF
-,TRBV24-1,TRBJ1-5,CATSGNYRGTGGRVGNQPQHF
-,TRBV9,TRBJ2-5,CASSLPGKETQYF
-,TRBV7-2,TRBJ2-5,CASSLLSSSGQETQYF
-,TRBV2,TRBJ2-1,CARGQSGRAGNEQFF
-,TRBV7-9,TRBJ1-2,CASSFYPGLNGYTF
-,TRBV20-1,TRBJ2-3,CSARAGPLNTQYF
-,TRBV7-3,TRBJ2-1,CASSLNAGGDVSF
-,TRBV9,TRBJ2-1,CASSVEDNKQFF
-,TRBV15,TRBJ2-1,CATSRDGAGGSHEQFF
few,TRBV5-6,TRBJ2-7,CASTRTSGSGEQYF
once,TRBV20-1,TRBJ1-1,CSASTPDRAGTEAFF
-,TRBV7-9,TRBJ2-1,CASSPTGQVYNEQFF
-,TRBV11-3,TRBJ2-4,CASSLVGTTKNIQYF
-,TRBV20-1,TRBJ2-5,CSASGGGRETQYF
few,TRBV19,TRBJ1-1,CASSTTTRITFF
-,TRBV24-1,TRBJ1-2,CATSAYGSYGYTF
few,TRBV29-1,TRBJ2-1,CSVEPAGIGNEQFF
-,TRBV19,TRBJ2-3,CASSINREAYTQYF
-,TRBV9,TRBJ2-5,CASSDRDSRRETQYF
-,TRBV19,TRBJ2-7,CASSPGTLNTGEQYF
-,TRBV5-1,TRBJ1-1,CASSYTGSGLKAFF
-,TRBV2,TRBJ2-3,CASSKDFQGGDTQYF
-,TRBV5-1,TRBJ2-7,CASSEGTGSNEQYF
-,TRBV19,TRBJ2-2,CASSIWGTNTGELFF
few,TRBV2,TRBJ2-7,CASSVFYEQYF
-,TRBV29-1,TRBJ2-7,CSVVQSSYEQYF
-,TRBV7-2,TRBJ2-7,CASSQATYYEQYF
-,TRBV24-1,TRBJ2-7,CATSTSLRGSEQYF
-,TRBV7-6,TRBJ2-7,CASSLAGSGHGLAGGYEQYF
-,TRBV28,TRBJ1-5,CASSVTTGGEVTQHF
-,TRBV2,TRBJ1-1,CASSQTGITEAFF
-,TRBV5-6,TRBJ2-1,CASSLDTAHNEQFF
few,TRBV24-1,TRBJ2-3,CATSLGTNINTDTQYF
-,TRBV5-1,TRBJ1-1,CASSSEGAPSTEAFF